Reported below is one T cell receptor (beta chain). Antigen: not known. The sample belongs to a study of T cell responses to AZD1222 COVID-19 vaccine. Study as a whole: Pooled in the analysis were second doses at about 4 or about 12 weeks.

V gave up 1 base and J gave up 0 bases, with 11 bases separating them. This CDR3 has 16 amino acids. Germline V gene lookup returns CDR1 LGHDT and CDR2 YNNKEL (reference sequence). Study outcomes and limitations: Repertoires were collected only later (after the peak T cell response had occurred). Only a handful of AZD1222 recipients, more than 5 in all, had baseline seropositivity. Vaccination with two AZD1222 doses was followed by a rise in Spike-specific TCR breadth and depth.

This table comes from immunoSEQ multiplex PCR, and its TCRdb copy is limited to in-frame clones, with some not included. The sample has about 150,000 clones, approximately 94% seen once. This chain uses TRBV3-1 (or the pseudogene TRBV3-2) with TRBJ2-3; no clear D. This specimen consisted of peripheral blood, obtained on day 0 of AZD1222 vaccination. This clonotype was sampled from an adult in good health. Written as DNA, the CDR3 is TGTGCCAGCAGCCAAGGCCAGGACCTAAGCACAGATACGCAGTATTTT. Translating it yields CASSQGQDLSTDTQYF.